One TCR beta chain is described in this entry. The data derive from a study of blood T cell repertoires in COVID-19. About the research overall: PBMCs, B-cell-depleted T cells, or T cells were the source of the cDNA or gDNA that made up the material.

Produced via immunoSEQ multiplex PCR; TCRdb's table is partial and in-frame only. Here the sample spans fewer than 100,000 clones, around 90% being singletons. There are 13 residues in the CDR3. The germline V and J ends were trimmed by 9 bases and 4 bases, with 15 bases remaining between them. CDR1 MNHEY and CDR2 SMNVEV come from the germline V gene (reference sequence). V usage is TRBV27 and J usage is TRBJ1-1; possibly TRBD1 for D (5 bases). The sequence derives from a woman older than 75 with acute or convalescent COVID-19. Material for sequencing was peripheral blood. The CDR3 DNA reads as TGTGCCAGTGGGGCCCGGGGGACCACTGAAGCTTTCTTT. It translates to CASGARGTTEAFF.